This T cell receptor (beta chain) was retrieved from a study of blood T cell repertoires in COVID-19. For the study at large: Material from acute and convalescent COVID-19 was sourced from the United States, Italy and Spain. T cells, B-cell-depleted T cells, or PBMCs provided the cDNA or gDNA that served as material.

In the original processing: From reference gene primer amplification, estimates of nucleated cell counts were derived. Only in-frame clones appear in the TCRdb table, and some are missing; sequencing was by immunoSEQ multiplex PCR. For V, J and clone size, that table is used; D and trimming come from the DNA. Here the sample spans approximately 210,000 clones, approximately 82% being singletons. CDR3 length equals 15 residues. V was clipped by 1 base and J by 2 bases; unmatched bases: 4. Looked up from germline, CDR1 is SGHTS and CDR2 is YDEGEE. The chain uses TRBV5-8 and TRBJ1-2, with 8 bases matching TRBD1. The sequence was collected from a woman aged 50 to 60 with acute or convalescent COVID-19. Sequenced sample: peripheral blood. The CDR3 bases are TGTGCCAGCAGCTTGAGGGACAGGTTGAACTATGGCTACACCTTC. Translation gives CASSLRDRLNYGYTF.